One and the same sample provided the 5 T cell receptor beta chains below, sequenced in a study of graft-versus-host responses after intestinal transplantation. Clones were read by immunoSEQ multiplex PCR, and TCRdb kept only the in-frame ones, dropping some. Of nearly 100,000 clones listed, 90% were seen once; the top ten hold about 16%. Sequencing used PBMCs, obtained approximately 420 days after intestinal transplant. The source of these receptors is a human patient who received an intestinal transplant, so some T cells may come from the graft donor.

V and J are TRBV10-1 and TRBJ1-1, with TRBD1 matching 7 bases. V shed 6 bases, J shed 1 base, and the junction held 2 bases outside the gene matches. Germline assignment: CDR1 WNHNN and CDR2 SYGVQD (reference sequence). The CDR3 covers 13 residues. This CDR3 is CASRQGTNTEAFF. CDR3 nucleotides: TGCGCCAGCAGACAGGGGACGAACACTGAAGCTTTCTTT.

The rearrangement joins TRBV4-1 to TRBJ1-2; 7 positions agree with TRBD1. V shed 0 bases and J 5 bases; nucleotides not matched to a gene: 3. The CDR3 contains 14 residues. CDR1 is MGHRA and CDR2 is YSYEKL in the germline V gene. CDR3 in DNA: TGCGCCAGCAGCCAAGAGGACAGGCCATATGGCTACACCTTC. Amino acids: CASSQEDRPYGYTF.

J is TRBJ1-2 and V is TRBV25-1; no clear D. This CDR3 comprises 14 residues. V lost 6 bases and J lost 4, with 15 bases in between. Germline V gives CDR1 MGHDK, CDR2 SYGVNS. The CDR3, as DNA: TGTGCCAGCAGCACCGACGGACGGGGCTATGGCTACACCTTC. Translated: CASSTDGRGYGYTF.

The chain carries TRBV12-5 and TRBJ1-1; D remains unclear. CDR3 size: 13 residues. Germline loops: CDR1 LGHNT, CDR2 FRNRAP. Between the trimmed V and J ends, which lost 7 bases and 4 bases, there was a span of 13 bases. The CDR3 DNA follows: TGTGCTAGTGCCCTGGACTTGACCACTGAAGCTTTCTTT. This codes for CASALDLTTEAFF.

The chain joins TRBV29-1 to TRBJ2-2; 7 nucleotides align to TRBD2. CDR3 length: 15 amino acids. V shed 5 bases, J shed 3 bases, and the junction held 9 bases outside the gene matches. The V gene's germline CDR1 is SQVTM and CDR2 ANQGSEA. CDR3 sequence (DNA): TGCAGCGTTCGAGCGGGACGGTCAGACACCGGGGAGCTGTTTTTT. Protein sequence: CSVRAGRSDTGELFF.